Presented here are 22 T cell receptor beta chains from one specimen sequenced in a study of glioma-infiltrating T cells. The iRepertoire nested amplicon-rescue multiplex PCR amplified TCR alpha and beta CDR3s from RNA. TCRdb re-analysed the multiplex PCR reads in MiXCR, keeping a single row per CDR3 protein. The table includes more than 95,000 distinct CDR3 sequences, roughly 30% detected once. The material sequenced was glioma tissue, nonneoplastic brain tissue, or PBMCs (not recorded which). The receptors were sampled from a human donor with low-grade glioma or glioblastoma, undergoing nonglioma brain surgery, or in good health (not recorded which).

In DNA, the CDR3 is TGTGCCAGCAGCCAAGATTTGGGGGGCTATAATTCACCCCTCCACTTT. Protein product: CASSQDLGGYNSPLHF. The chain joins TRBV4-2 to TRBJ1-6; tentatively, D is TRBD1 (5 bases). The CDR3 loop spans 16 amino acids. With 0 bases removed from V and 3 bases from J, the gap between germline ends came to 9 bases. Germline CDR1 reads LGHNA; CDR2 reads YNFKEQ.

As for this clonotype: This sequence may be a read error, since a much larger clone differs from it by one base. The V call is TRBV4-2, the J call TRBJ1-5; a weak D match, TRBD1 (5 bases). Germline CDR1 is LGHNA and CDR2 is YNFKEQ. The CDR3 runs 15 residues. Written as DNA, the CDR3 is TGTGCCAGCAGCCAAGACACAGGACCCAATCATCCCCAGCATTTT. Protein product: CASSQDTGPNHPQHF.

Ten or more counts support this clonotype. The chain employs TRBV20-1 and TRBJ1-2; D is undetermined. The CDR3 length is 12 residues. The V end was cut by 5 bases, the J end by 8 bases, with 15 bases between. CDR1 DFQATT and CDR2 SNEGSKA come from the germline V gene (reference sequence). The CDR3 region is CSAYRALGGYTF. CDR3 nucleotide sequence: TGCAGTGCTTACCGCGCGTTAGGAGGCTACACCTTC.

There are many counts of this clonotype. V usage is TRBV6-1 and J usage is TRBJ1-1, with D perhaps TRBD1 (5 bases). The V and J ends lost 4 bases and 2 bases respectively, with 14 bases between them. CDR3 length: 15 amino acids. Germline-derived CDR1 and CDR2 are MNHNS and SASEGT. CDR3 in amino acids: CASSVGGTLNTEAFF. The DNA of the CDR3 is TGTGCCAGCAGTGTCGGCGGGACCTTAAACACTGAAGCTTTCTTT.

The chain links TRBV12-3 or TRBV12-4 to TRBJ2-7, with a possible D match to TRBD2 (5 bases). This CDR3 spans 12 amino acids. The ends were cut back, 8 bases at V and 3 bases at J, with 11 bases in the middle. CDR3 sequence reads: CASSGSHYEQYF. CDR3 DNA: TGTGCCAGCTCGGGAAGTCACTACGAGCAGTACTTC.

Points on this clonotype: This clone may be a read error of a much larger clone one base away. This chain links TRBV20-1 with TRBJ1-4, with a weak D call TRBD1 (6 bases). V gave up 4 bases and J gave up 10 bases, with 16 bases separating them. Germline V gene sequence: CDR1 DFQATT, CDR2 SNEGSKA (reference sequence). The CDR3 sequence is 13 residues long. CDR3 in DNA: TGCAGTGCTAACAGGGCGGGAGAAGGAAAACTGTTTTTT. It specifies CSANRAGEGKLFF.

The chain uses TRBV5-4 and TRBJ1-1, with D possibly matching TRBD1 (5 bases). The CDR3 runs 14 residues. Germline values: CDR1 SGHNT, CDR2 YYREEE (reference sequence). With 1 base removed from V and 0 bases from J, the gap between germline ends came to 7 bases. In DNA form, the CDR3 reads TGTGCCAGCAGCTTGAAAGGGGTGAACACTGAAGCTTTCTTT. This gives the protein CASSLKGVNTEAFF.

This clonotype was seen repeatedly, ten times or more. The CDR3: CASSMKDGQGANWAYEQYF. The CDR3 region has the DNA TGTGCCAGTAGTATGAAAGACGGACAGGGGGCTAACTGGGCCTACGAGCAGTACTTC. The gene calls are TRBV19 and TRBJ2-7, with 11 bases identical to TRBD1. The CDR3 is 19 residues long. V lost 3 bases to trimming and J lost 2 bases; unmatched junction nucleotides: 15. Germline V gene data show CDR1 as LNHDA and CDR2 as SQIVND (reference sequence).

As concerns this clonotype: This could be a read error, since a much larger clone is one nucleotide away. CDR3 DNA sequence: TGTGCCAGCAGAGTGACAGGTTACTACGAGCAGTACTTC. Amino acids: CASRVTGYYEQYF. The rearrangement uses TRBV28 and TRBJ2-7; D may be TRBD1 (6 bases). Trimming removed 6 bases at V and 3 bases at J, with 12 bases between. Per germline, CDR1 MDHEN and CDR2 SYDVKM. The CDR3 covers 13 residues.

This clonotype was recorded only once. A much larger clone differs from this one at a single base, so this may be a read error. V usage is TRBV28 and J usage is TRBJ2-7, with a possible D match to TRBD2 (5 bases). The CDR3 has 12 residues. Trimming left V 4 bases short and J 7 bases short, with 11 bases between. The germline gives CDR1 MDHEN, CDR2 SYDVKM. As DNA, the CDR3 is TGTGCCAGCAGTTGGGCGGGTCGGGAGCAGTACTTC. It yields the protein CASSWAGREQYF. Full variable domain (outside the CDR3, taken from reference TRBV28 and TRBJ2-7): DVKVTQSSRYLVKRTGEKVFLECVQDMDHENMFWYRQDPGLGLRLIYFSYDVKMKEKGDIPEGYSVSREKKERFSLILESASTNQTSMYLCASSWAGREQYFGPGTRLTVT.

This clonotype was counted a few times. A much larger clone is a single base away; this may be a read error. The V call is TRBV6-1, the J call TRBJ2-3; 8 nucleotides line up with TRBD2. The length of the CDR3 is 17 residues. CDR1 MNHNS and CDR2 SASEGT come from the germline V gene. The DNA for the CDR3 is TGTGCCGGCAGTCCCCGGGCGGGGGGTTCCCCCACAGATACGCAGTATTTT. This sequence encodes CAGSPRAGGSPTDTQYF.

This clonotype was counted a few times. The chain joins TRBV30 to TRBJ1-1; no clear D. Germline values: CDR1 GTSNPN, CDR2 SVGIG (reference sequence). This CDR3 has 13 residues. Trimming removed 0 bases at V and 2 bases at J, with 7 bases between. This CDR3 reads CAWSVAFNTEAFF. CDR3 nucleotide sequence: TGTGCCTGGAGTGTAGCCTTTAACACTGAAGCTTTCTTT.

The genes are TRBV7-3 and TRBJ2-3, with 8 nucleotides matching TRBD1. The CDR3 covers 14 residues. Germline V CDR1 and CDR2: SGHTA, FQGTGA. V was pared by 5 bases and J by 5 bases, with 6 bases of the junction left unmatched. CDR3 sequence (DNA): TGTGCCAGCAGCCCGGGACAGGTTGAAGATACGCAGTATTTT. Protein sequence: CASSPGQVEDTQYF.

J is TRBJ1-4 and V is TRBV28; a possible D gene is TRBD1 (6 bases). This CDR3 comprises 17 residues. Germline assignment: CDR1 MDHEN and CDR2 SYDVKM. V lost 4 bases and J lost 6, with 21 bases in between. CDR3 protein: CASSSLGAGGGDEKLFF. CDR3 nucleotide sequence: TGTGCCAGCAGTTCCCTGGGGGCAGGAGGCGGTGATGAAAAACTGTTTTTT.

Concerning this clonotype itself: Possible read error: a much larger clone is one base away. V usage is TRBV7-2 and J usage is TRBJ1-5; tentative D call: TRBD1 (5 bases). CDR1 and CDR2 from the germline V gene are SGHTA and FQGNSA. This CDR3 spans 15 amino acids. The CDR3: CASGLAGGPNQPQHF. CDR3 in DNA: TGTGCCAGCGGCTTAGCGGGGGGTCCCAATCAGCCCCAGCATTTT.

About this clonotype itself: A read error may explain this, as a much larger clone is one base away. This chain joins TRBV10-3 and TRBJ2-3; 8 bases align to TRBD1. The CDR3 is made up of 12 amino acids. CDR1 is ENHRY, CDR2 SYGVKD, per germline. Written as DNA, the CDR3 is TGTGCCATCAGCCAGGGGGCAGATACGCAGTGTTTT. Encoded protein: CAISQGADTQCF.

Here the CDR3 DNA reads TGTGCCAGCTCACCACCTCTGACAGGGAGGATAAAAGAGACCCAGTACTTC. It specifies CASSPPLTGRIKETQYF. The rearrangement links TRBV5-4 to TRBJ2-5; TRBD1 is a possible D gene (7 bases). The ends were cut back, 7 bases at V and 3 bases at J, with 25 bases in the middle. The CDR3 sequence is 17 residues long. Germline lookup yields CDR1 SGHNT and CDR2 YYREEE (reference sequence).

This clonotype was recorded a few times. The chain is built from TRBV7-9 and TRBJ2-3; weak D call: TRBD1 (6 bases). The germline V and J ends were trimmed by 5 bases and 4 bases, with 10 bases remaining between them. Per germline, CDR1 SEHNR and CDR2 FQNEAQ (reference sequence). The CDR3 has 13 residues. In nucleotides, the CDR3 is TGTGCCAGCAGCGACAACAGGGCAGATACGCAGTATTTT. It codes for CASSDNRADTQYF.

This clonotype occurred many times. The chain combines TRBV6-1 with TRBJ1-6, with no clear D. With 5 bases removed from V and 9 bases from J, the gap between germline ends came to 17 bases. The CDR3 has 15 amino acids. Germline V gene sequence: CDR1 MNHNS, CDR2 SASEGT. The CDR3 spells CASSLRTVYGSPLHF. The CDR3 DNA reads TGTGCCAGCAGTCTCAGGACGGTATATGGTTCACCCCTCCACTTT.

The table lists this clonotype with a few counts. V and J are TRBV7-9 and TRBJ2-5, with 12 bases aligning to TRBD2. The CDR3 consists of 16 residues. Trimming at V came to 5 bases and at J to 1 base, leaving 5 bases not matched to a gene. CDR1 and CDR2 from the germline V gene are SEHNR and FQNEAQ (reference sequence). The CDR3 nucleotides are TGTGCCAGCAGCCGAGGACTAGCGGGGAGCCAAGAGACCCAGTACTTC. This codes for CASSRGLAGSQETQYF.

This chain connects TRBV6-5 to TRBJ2-1; 14 positions match TRBD2. The ends lost 6 bases at V and 10 bases at J; junction bases unmatched: 2. Germline loops: CDR1 MNHEY, CDR2 SVGAGI. The CDR3 is 13 residues long. The CDR3 bases are TGTGCCAGCAGCAGGACTAGCGGGGGGGAGCAGTTCTTC. Translating gives CASSRTSGGEQFF.

As regards this clonotype: This may arise from a read error, as a much more abundant clone is one base away. The genes are TRBV7-2 and TRBJ2-7, with 9 bases fitting TRBD2. Per germline, CDR1 SGHTA and CDR2 FQGNSA. This CDR3 spans 14 amino acids. The CDR3 DNA follows: TGTGCCGGCAGCCCGGGACTAGCCCACAACGAGCAGTACTTC. As protein: CAGSPGLAHNEQYF.